A selection of T cell receptor beta chains follows, all from one sample in a study of cytotoxic CD8 clonotypes in ibrutinib-treated CLL. Sequencing used immunoSEQ multiplex PCR; TCRdb keeps in-frame clones, though not all of them. This table has under 200,000 clones, 81% appearing once. The material sequenced was PBMCs, taken after 12 months of ibrutinib treatment. These receptor sequences come from a human donor with chronic lymphocytic leukemia. Both conserved end residues are part of each CDR3. Each record gives: D gene, J gene, V gene, clone size, CDR3 DNA, CDR3 protein. A D gene is named only where the DNA matches it firmly. The size field is filled for only some rows; it gives once, few, many or a size class.

d_call: TRBD1
j_call: TRBJ2-3
v_call: TRBV19
clone_size: .
cdr3_nt: TGTGCCAGTAGTATGGCGACAGGGTTCACAGATACGCAGTATTTT
cdr3_aa: CASSMATGFTDTQYF

d_call: .
j_call: TRBJ1-3
v_call: TRBV4-3
clone_size: few
cdr3_nt: TGCGCCAGCAGCCAAGATCGGCCTAACTCTGGAAACACCATATATTTT
cdr3_aa: CASSQDRPNSGNTIYF

d_call: TRBD1
j_call: TRBJ2-2
v_call: TRBV5-1
clone_size: .
cdr3_nt: TGCGCCAGCAGACTCCGACAGGGAGACACCGGGGAGCTGTTTTTT
cdr3_aa: CASRLRQGDTGELFF

d_call: TRBD2
j_call: TRBJ2-2
v_call: TRBV27
clone_size: .
cdr3_nt: TGTGCCAGCAGTTTAGGGACTAGCGGGAGTCGGGTCCGGGAGCTGTTTTTT
cdr3_aa: CASSLGTSGSRVRELFF

d_call: .
j_call: TRBJ1-6
v_call: TRBV5-1
clone_size: .
cdr3_nt: TGCGCCAGCAGCAGTCTTGAGGGTCAGGGTTCACCCCTCCACTTT
cdr3_aa: CASSSLEGQGSPLHF

d_call: .
j_call: TRBJ2-1
v_call: TRBV29-1
clone_size: .
cdr3_nt: TGCAGCGTTGGGGGCGGAGAGCAGTTCTTC
cdr3_aa: CSVGGGEQFF

d_call: TRBD1
j_call: TRBJ1-6
v_call: TRBV27
clone_size: .
cdr3_nt: TGTGCCAGCAGTTCCCGGACAGGATTTCTTAGCTCCTATAATTCACCCCTCCACTTT
cdr3_aa: CASSSRTGFLSSYNSPLHF

d_call: .
j_call: TRBJ1-4
v_call: TRBV7-9
clone_size: .
cdr3_nt: TGTGCCAGCAGCGGATTTAGGGACGGCCGGATGGGGGAAAAACTGTTTTTT
cdr3_aa: CASSGFRDGRMGEKLFF

d_call: TRBD2
j_call: TRBJ2-3
v_call: TRBV27
clone_size: .
cdr3_nt: TGTGCCAGCAGTTTCGCGGGAGCGTGGGCTACGCAGTATTTT
cdr3_aa: CASSFAGAWATQYF

d_call: .
j_call: TRBJ2-1
v_call: TRBV6-5
clone_size: .
cdr3_nt: TGTGCCAGCAGACTTAACTCCTACAATGAGCAGTTCTTC
cdr3_aa: CASRLNSYNEQFF

d_call: TRBD1
j_call: TRBJ2-5
v_call: TRBV5-1
clone_size: .
cdr3_nt: TGCGCCAGCAGCTTGGGACAGGGAAGAGAGACCCAGTACTTC
cdr3_aa: CASSLGQGRETQYF

d_call: TRBD1
j_call: TRBJ1-3
v_call: TRBV28
clone_size: .
cdr3_nt: TGTGCCAGCAGTTTATGGGGACAGGGACTTTCTGGAAACACCATATATTTT
cdr3_aa: CASSLWGQGLSGNTIYF

d_call: .
j_call: TRBJ1-1
v_call: TRBV5-6
clone_size: once
cdr3_nt: TGTGCCAGCAGCTTGGGAGGTATTTACGCTGAAGCTTTCTTT
cdr3_aa: CASSLGGIYAEAFF

d_call: .
j_call: TRBJ2-3
v_call: TRBV4-1
clone_size: .
cdr3_nt: TGCGCCAGCAGCCAAGGTGAGGGGCGTTTTGGCACAGATACGCAGTATTTT
cdr3_aa: CASSQGEGRFGTDTQYF

d_call: TRBD1
j_call: TRBJ1-1
v_call: TRBV5-1
clone_size: .
cdr3_nt: TGCGCCAGCAGCACAACGGACAGGCAGAACACTGAAGCTTTCTTT
cdr3_aa: CASSTTDRQNTEAFF

d_call: .
j_call: TRBJ2-3
v_call: TRBV6-6
clone_size: .
cdr3_nt: TGTGCCAGCAGCCCTATCCGGAGTCGCACAGATACGCAGTATTTT
cdr3_aa: CASSPIRSRTDTQYF

d_call: TRBD1
j_call: TRBJ2-7
v_call: TRBV5-6
clone_size: once
cdr3_nt: TGTGCCAGCAGCTTCTGGGACAGGTCCCACGAGCAGTACTTC
cdr3_aa: CASSFWDRSHEQYF

d_call: .
j_call: TRBJ2-1
v_call: TRBV28
clone_size: .
cdr3_nt: TGTGCCAGCAAGGTCGGCGGGACAGTTGAGCAGTTCTTC
cdr3_aa: CASKVGGTVEQFF

d_call: .
j_call: TRBJ1-2
v_call: TRBV28
clone_size: .
cdr3_nt: TGTGCCAGCAGTTCTGAATCGGGACCCACCAGAGATGGCTACACCTTC
cdr3_aa: CASSSESGPTRDGYTF

d_call: .
j_call: TRBJ2-5
v_call: TRBV6-1
clone_size: .
cdr3_nt: TGTGCCAGCAGTCTGACAGATCGGGGAAAAGAGACCCAGTACTTC
cdr3_aa: CASSLTDRGKETQYF

d_call: .
j_call: TRBJ2-7
v_call: TRBV19
clone_size: once
cdr3_nt: TGTGCCAGTAGACCGGGACAATCGACCTACGAGCAGTACTTC
cdr3_aa: CASRPGQSTYEQYF

d_call: TRBD1
j_call: TRBJ1-3
v_call: TRBV7-9
clone_size: once
cdr3_nt: TGTGCCAGCAGCTTGGCAGGGGGAGACACCATATATTTT
cdr3_aa: CASSLAGGDTIYF

d_call: .
j_call: TRBJ1-3
v_call: TRBV4-3
clone_size: once
cdr3_nt: TGCGCCAGCAGCCAAGATTTTTCTGGAAACACCATATATTTT
cdr3_aa: CASSQDFSGNTIYF

d_call: .
j_call: TRBJ2-1
v_call: TRBV7-8
clone_size: once
cdr3_nt: TGTGCCAGCACCCCGTGGGGGAGGCCGAGGAATGAGCAGTTCTTC
cdr3_aa: CASTPWGRPRNEQFF

d_call: .
j_call: TRBJ2-1
v_call: TRBV5-8
clone_size: .
cdr3_nt: TGTGCCCAGGCCAGCGGGCGTTACAATGAGCAGTTCTTC
cdr3_aa: CAQASGRYNEQFF

d_call: TRBD2
j_call: TRBJ2-4
v_call: TRBV6-6
clone_size: .
cdr3_nt: TGTGCCAGCAGTTCAAAGGGAACGGGAGGCAACATTCAGTACTTC
cdr3_aa: CASSSKGTGGNIQYF

d_call: .
j_call: TRBJ2-1
v_call: TRBV5-5
clone_size: few
cdr3_nt: TGTGCCAGCACTCTACGGCTCATAGCACACAATGAGCAGTTCTTC
cdr3_aa: CASTLRLIAHNEQFF

d_call: TRBD1
j_call: TRBJ1-2
v_call: TRBV2
clone_size: .
cdr3_nt: TGTGCCAGCAGTAGACAGGGAGCATCCTATGGCTACACCTTC
cdr3_aa: CASSRQGASYGYTF

d_call: TRBD1
j_call: TRBJ2-3
v_call: TRBV10-3
clone_size: .
cdr3_nt: TGTGCCATCAGGTCGGGACAGAGCACAGATACGCAGTATTTT
cdr3_aa: CAIRSGQSTDTQYF

d_call: .
j_call: TRBJ1-2
v_call: TRBV18
clone_size: .
cdr3_nt: TGTGCCAGCTCACCGACAAGGGCCCACAGCTACACCTTC
cdr3_aa: CASSPTRAHSYTF

d_call: .
j_call: TRBJ1-1
v_call: TRBV29-1
clone_size: few
cdr3_nt: TGCAGCGTTGAAAAGGACACTGAAGCTTTCTTT
cdr3_aa: CSVEKDTEAFF

d_call: .
j_call: TRBJ2-3
v_call: TRBV7-2
clone_size: .
cdr3_nt: TGTGCCAGCAGCTTAGAGGCGGGACCCACAGATACGCAGTATTTT
cdr3_aa: CASSLEAGPTDTQYF

d_call: .
j_call: TRBJ2-7
v_call: TRBV28
clone_size: .
cdr3_nt: TGTGCCAGCGGACTTGGGGGGGGCTCGTACGAGCAGTACTTC
cdr3_aa: CASGLGGGSYEQYF

d_call: .
j_call: TRBJ1-4
v_call: TRBV4-3
clone_size: .
cdr3_nt: TGCGCCAGCAGCCTCCTGTCCTCCGTTAATGAAAAACTGTTTTTT
cdr3_aa: CASSLLSSVNEKLFF

d_call: TRBD2
j_call: TRBJ2-3
v_call: TRBV2
clone_size: .
cdr3_nt: TGTGCCAGCAGTTCCCGGACTAGCGGTATGGATACGCAGTATTTT
cdr3_aa: CASSSRTSGMDTQYF

d_call: .
j_call: TRBJ2-7
v_call: TRBV4-1
clone_size: .
cdr3_nt: TGCGCCAGCAGCCAAGGAAGGGGTCTCTCCTACGAGCAGTACTTC
cdr3_aa: CASSQGRGLSYEQYF

d_call: TRBD2
j_call: TRBJ2-4
v_call: TRBV5-1
clone_size: .
cdr3_nt: TGCGCCAGCAGCTTGGAGCCTAGCGGGGCCGGCAAAAACATTCAGTACTTC
cdr3_aa: CASSLEPSGAGKNIQYF

d_call: .
j_call: TRBJ2-7
v_call: TRBV21-1
clone_size: .
cdr3_nt: TGTGCCAGCAGCAAAGCGGCTCAGGGTCTGTTCGAGCAGTACTTC
cdr3_aa: CASSKAAQGLFEQYF

d_call: TRBD1
j_call: TRBJ2-2
v_call: TRBV7-3
clone_size: .
cdr3_nt: TGTGCCAGCAGCCAATGGACAGGGGAAGACGGGGAGCTGTTTTTT
cdr3_aa: CASSQWTGEDGELFF

d_call: TRBD1
j_call: TRBJ1-5
v_call: TRBV11-2
clone_size: .
cdr3_nt: TGTGCCAGCAGCCCAACGGACAGGGCAACCCATCAGCCCCAGCATTTT
cdr3_aa: CASSPTDRATHQPQHF

d_call: .
j_call: TRBJ2-6
v_call: TRBV7-9
clone_size: .
cdr3_nt: TGTGCCAGCAGCTTCCTCCGACAAATATCTGGGGCCAACGTCCTGACTTTC
cdr3_aa: CASSFLRQISGANVLTF

d_call: .
j_call: TRBJ1-3
v_call: TRBV5-8
clone_size: many
cdr3_nt: TGTGCCAGCAGCTTGGTCGACAGCGGAAACACCATATATTTT
cdr3_aa: CASSLVDSGNTIYF

d_call: TRBD1
j_call: TRBJ2-5
v_call: TRBV5-8
clone_size: .
cdr3_nt: TGTGCCAGCAGCTTGGATGCAGGGGGTGAGACCCAGTACTTC
cdr3_aa: CASSLDAGGETQYF

d_call: TRBD1
j_call: TRBJ2-1
v_call: TRBV5-1
clone_size: .
cdr3_nt: TGCGCCAGCAGCTTACCGGGACAGGGGATCGATGAGCAGTTCTTC
cdr3_aa: CASSLPGQGIDEQFF

d_call: TRBD1
j_call: TRBJ2-1
v_call: TRBV4-1
clone_size: .
cdr3_nt: TGCGCCAGCAGCCAACCTAACCCGCTACAGGGGCAGCAGTTCTTC
cdr3_aa: CASSQPNPLQGQQFF

d_call: .
j_call: TRBJ2-7
v_call: TRBV5-6
clone_size: .
cdr3_nt: TGTGCCAGCAGCACCGGAGGGGGGCTTCTGGTCTACGAGCAGTACTTC
cdr3_aa: CASSTGGGLLVYEQYF

d_call: .
j_call: TRBJ2-7
v_call: TRBV30
clone_size: .
cdr3_nt: TGTGCCTGGAGTCAGAAAGGGGGGACCTACGAGCAGTACTTC
cdr3_aa: CAWSQKGGTYEQYF

d_call: .
j_call: TRBJ1-2
v_call: TRBV19
clone_size: .
cdr3_nt: TGTGCCAGTAGTATAGACTCGACGGCCAACTATGGCTACACCTTC
cdr3_aa: CASSIDSTANYGYTF

d_call: .
j_call: TRBJ1-2
v_call: TRBV7-9
clone_size: .
cdr3_nt: TGTGCCAGCAGCTTAGTAGCGGTCGACAACTATGGCTACACCTTC
cdr3_aa: CASSLVAVDNYGYTF

d_call: .
j_call: TRBJ2-7
v_call: TRBV2
clone_size: .
cdr3_nt: TGTGCCAGCAGAGCACAGCTCACCCGGCCCTACGAGCAGTACTTC
cdr3_aa: CASRAQLTRPYEQYF

d_call: .
j_call: TRBJ1-4
v_call: TRBV28
clone_size: .
cdr3_nt: TGTGCCAGCAGTTTAATTCTGGGGACGGGGGGAAAACTGTTTTTT
cdr3_aa: CASSLILGTGGKLFF

d_call: .
j_call: TRBJ2-2
v_call: TRBV15
clone_size: .
cdr3_nt: TGTGCCACCAGCAGAGGGGTCAACACCGGGGAGCTGTTTTTT
cdr3_aa: CATSRGVNTGELFF

d_call: TRBD2
j_call: TRBJ2-1
v_call: TRBV5-1
clone_size: few
cdr3_nt: TGCGCCAGCAGCACGGGACTAGCGGGAGGAAGTGAGCAGTTCTTC
cdr3_aa: CASSTGLAGGSEQFF

d_call: TRBD2
j_call: TRBJ2-1
v_call: TRBV6-5
clone_size: .
cdr3_nt: TGTGCCAGCAGACTGCTTAGCGGGGGGGCTGGTGAGCAGTTCTTC
cdr3_aa: CASRLLSGGAGEQFF

d_call: .
j_call: TRBJ2-7
v_call: TRBV9
clone_size: once
cdr3_nt: TGTGCCAGCAGCGTTTCACAGGGAAACCACTACGAGCAGTACTTC
cdr3_aa: CASSVSQGNHYEQYF

d_call: TRBD1
j_call: TRBJ1-5
v_call: TRBV19
clone_size: .
cdr3_nt: TGTGCCAGTAAAGGGGGCGCAAACAATCAGCCCCAGCATTTT
cdr3_aa: CASKGGANNQPQHF

d_call: .
j_call: TRBJ2-7
v_call: TRBV6-6
clone_size: once
cdr3_nt: TGTGCCAGCAGTTACTCGACAGGATGGGAGCAGTACTTC
cdr3_aa: CASSYSTGWEQYF